This T cell receptor beta chain was sequenced during a study of blood T cell repertoires in COVID-19. About the research overall: There were acute and convalescent COVID-19 samples, and they came from the United States, Italy and Spain. PBMCs, B-cell-depleted T cells, or T cells provided the cDNA or gDNA that made up the material.

In the original workflow: Nucleated cell number was recorded as an estimate derived from reference gene primer amplification. The method was immunoSEQ multiplex PCR; TCRdb's version includes in-frame clones alone and lacks a portion of them. V, J and clone size are those of that table, while D and trimming were read from the DNA. Counted here are around 220,000 clones, almost 90% occurring once; the ten biggest clones make up more than 1.4%. This CDR3 comprises 12 residues. Deletions cut 7 bases from V and 4 bases from J, with 11 bases between. Germline CDR1 is SGHTA and CDR2 is FQGTGA. The chain uses TRBV7-3 and TRBJ2-7, with D perhaps TRBD2 (6 bases). What was sequenced was peripheral blood. The clonotype comes from a man between 18 and 35 years old with active or convalescent COVID-19. The CDR3 loop reads CASNQGLYEQYF. The CDR3 region has the DNA TGTGCCAGCAACCAGGGACTTTACGAGCAGTACTTC.